This entry lists 15 T cell receptor beta chains sequenced from one sample in a study of T-cell memory formation after mild COVID-19. MiXCR, applied by TCRdb to the 5' RACE reads, yields one record per CDR3 protein. The profile shows 430,000 or so distinct CDR3 sequences, around 25% of them singletons. Sequenced sample: PBMCs or a T cell subset sorted from them (not recorded which). The receptors originated from an adult woman who had mild COVID-19 (a few samples of this study predate the infection). Cell type and time point are not known.

This clonotype was observed a handful of times. The genes are TRBV30 and TRBJ2-2; weak D call: TRBD2 (5 bases). Trimming left V 2 bases short and J 4 bases short, with 11 bases between. Per germline, CDR1 GTSNPN and CDR2 SVGIG (reference sequence). The CDR3 totals 14 residues. CDR3 residues: CAWSWMGVTGELFF. DNA of the CDR3: TGTGCCTGGAGTTGGATGGGAGTCACCGGGGAGCTGTTTTTT.

This clonotype has a handful of counts. In nucleotides, the CDR3 is TGTGCCAGCAGCTTAGGGGCGGGAGGGCCCAATGAGCAGTACTTC. The encoded protein is CASSLGAGGPNEQYF. This chain connects TRBV7-6 to TRBJ2-7; TRBD2 agrees at 9 bases. The CDR3 consists of 15 residues. With 1 base clipped from V and 7 bases from J, the junction kept 8 bases outside the gene matches. Germline lookup yields CDR1 SGHVS and CDR2 FNYEAQ. Full variable domain (rest looked up from reference TRBV7-6 and TRBJ2-7): GAGVSQSPRYKVTKRGQDVALRCDPISGHVSLYWYRQALGQGPEFLTYFNYEAQQDKSGLPNDRFSAERPEGSISTLTIQRTEQRDSAMYRCASSLGAGGPNEQYFGPGTRLTVT.

V gene TRBV6-5 combines with J gene TRBJ2-2; D may correspond to TRBD1 or TRBD2 (5 bases each). Trimming left V 5 bases short and J 5 bases short, with 12 bases between. Germline V gene lookup returns CDR1 MNHEY and CDR2 SVGAGI. The CDR3 totals 14 residues. In DNA, the CDR3 is TGTGCCAGCAGTCCGGGACGGGATACCGGGGAGCTGTTTTTT. It is translated as CASSPGRDTGELFF.

The rearrangement joins TRBV7-2 to TRBJ1-3; D is uncertain. Germline assignment: CDR1 SGHTA and CDR2 FQGNSA. This CDR3 comprises 16 residues. Deletions cut 4 bases from V and 2 bases from J, with 15 bases between. CDR3 bases: TGTGCCAGCAGCTCCGCGGGTGCGGGGACTGGAAACACCATATATTTT. As protein: CASSSAGAGTGNTIYF. The variable domain in full, completed from reference TRBV7-2 and TRBJ1-3, reads GAGVSQSPSNKVTEKGKDVELRCDPISGHTALYWYRQSLGQGLEFLIYFQGNSAPDKSGLPSDRFSAERTGGSVSTLTIQRTQQEDSAVYLCASSSAGAGTGNTIYFGEGSWLTVV.

V and J are TRBV12-3 or TRBV12-4 and TRBJ2-7, with D perhaps matching TRBD2 (5 bases). This CDR3 is 13 amino acids long. Trimming removed 4 bases at V and 7 bases at J, with 14 bases between. The CDR3: CASSSSGSLEQYF. CDR3 coding DNA: TGTGCCAGCAGTTCCAGTGGGAGCCTGGAGCAGTACTTC.

The rearrangement links TRBV2 to TRBJ1-4, with D maybe TRBD1 (5 bases). This CDR3 has 14 residues. V was clipped by 7 bases and J by 7 bases, with 16 bases between them. Germline loops: CDR1 SNHLY, CDR2 FYNNEI. CDR3 in DNA: TGTGCCAGCACCTCCGGCACAGGAGCTGAAAAACTGTTTTTT. Its translation: CASTSGTGAEKLFF.

This clonotype appeared a few times. The chain couples TRBV3-1 to TRBJ1-2; no reliable D call. This CDR3 comprises 13 residues. V dropped 3 bases and J dropped 3 bases, with 8 bases sitting between them. The germline gives CDR1 LGHDT, CDR2 YNNKEL (reference sequence). CDR3 coding DNA: TGTGCCAGCAGCCACAGGAATTACTATGGCTACACCTTC. It is translated as CASSHRNYYGYTF.

This clonotype was detected many times. The V and J genes are TRBV5-6 and TRBJ2-5; 7 bases are a match to TRBD1. J lost 8 bases, V lost 2 bases, and 12 bases had no gene match. Germline V gives CDR1 SGHDT, CDR2 YYEEEE. The CDR3 loop spans 15 amino acids. The DNA for the CDR3 is TGTGCCAGCAGCTTACTTACGGGACAGCAAAGAACCCAGTACTTC. This translates into CASSLLTGQQRTQYF.

The rearrangement joins TRBV12-3 or TRBV12-4 to TRBJ2-5; perhaps TRBD1 as D (6 bases). Trimming cost V 2 bases and J 5 bases, with 9 bases left between them. The CDR3 has 13 residues. The CDR3: CASSLQGWETQYF. The CDR3 DNA reads as TGTGCCAGCAGTTTACAGGGGTGGGAGACCCAGTACTTC.

This clonotype turned up a few times. The J gene is TRBJ2-2, the V gene TRBV2, with no clear D. This CDR3 comprises 13 residues. V was shortened by 6 bases and J by 6 bases, with 11 bases between the two germline ends. Looked up from germline, CDR1 is SNHLY and CDR2 is FYNNEI. In DNA form, the CDR3 reads TGTGCCAGCAGGGGTATTTGGGCCGGGGAGCTGTTTTTT. Amino acid sequence: CASRGIWAGELFF.

The chain combines TRBV7-9 with TRBJ2-7, with D perhaps TRBD1 (6 bases). Trimming took 4 bases from V and 2 from J, leaving 15 bases between them. This CDR3 contains 15 residues. The germline V gene encodes CDR1 SEHNR and CDR2 FQNEAQ (reference sequence). The CDR3 is CASSSEGHVTYEQYF. DNA for the CDR3: TGTGCCAGCAGCTCCGAGGGACACGTAACCTACGAGCAGTACTTC. The full variable domain, its missing parts supplied by reference TRBV7-9 and TRBJ2-7, is DTGVSQNPRHKITKRGQNVTFRCDPISEHNRLYWYRQTLGQGPEFLTYFQNEAQLEKSRLLSDRFSAERPKGSFSTLEIQRTEQGDSAMYLCASSSEGHVTYEQYFGPGTRLTVT.

This clonotype was recorded a few times. This chain uses TRBV12-3 or TRBV12-4 with TRBJ1-2, with D unresolved. Trimming took 2 bases from V and 5 from J, leaving 6 bases between them. This CDR3 contains 12 residues. The CDR3 coding sequence is TGTGCCAGCAGTTTATCCGAGTATGGCTACACCTTC. Translated, it gives CASSLSEYGYTF.

The gene calls are TRBV14 and TRBJ2-1, with a weak D call TRBD2 (5 bases). V lost 1 base and J 2 bases, leaving 12 bases between the germline ends. The germline CDR1 and CDR2 sequences are SGHDN and FVKESK. This CDR3 has 16 amino acids. The CDR3 nucleotides are TGTGCCAGCAGCCAAGTGGGCAGCGGACCCTACAATGAGCAGTTCTTC. Its translation: CASSQVGSGPYNEQFF.

This chain links TRBV20-1 with TRBJ2-3; tentatively, D is TRBD1 (6 bases). The germline gives CDR1 DFQATT, CDR2 SNEGSKA (reference sequence). Trimming removed 8 bases at V and 1 base at J, with 19 bases between. The CDR3 length is 15 residues. This CDR3 reads CSKIRGSWGTDTQYF. The CDR3 DNA is TGCAGTAAGATCAGGGGATCCTGGGGCACAGATACGCAGTATTTT.

This clonotype was picked up a small number of times. CDR3 sequence: CASSGWNSPLHF. The CDR3 bases are TGTGCCAGCAGTGGGTGGAATTCACCCCTCCACTTT. J is TRBJ1-6 and V is TRBV9; D unclear. The CDR3 is made up of 12 amino acids. V gave up 5 bases and J gave up 7 bases, with 7 bases separating them. Per germline, CDR1 SGDLS and CDR2 YYNGEE.